The 2 T cell receptor beta chains below all came from one sample that was sequenced in a study of graft-versus-host responses after intestinal transplantation. These receptors' antigens are unknown. Profiled with immunoSEQ multiplex PCR; TCRdb holds only in-frame clones, not every one. The sample holds under 150,000 clones, approximately 92% seen once. This material consisted of unstimulated CD4+ T cells sorted from spleen or lymph node cells, taken before intestinal transplant. The receptors were sampled from a human donor who received an intestinal transplant.

This chain connects TRBV7-6 to TRBJ1-5, with D unclear. The CDR3 length is 13 residues. The V and J ends lost 3 bases and 7 bases respectively, with 10 bases between them. Germline CDR1 is SGHVS and CDR2 is FNYEAQ. The CDR3 loop is CASSFEGGQPQHF. The DNA for the CDR3 is TGTGCCAGCAGCTTTGAAGGTGGGCAGCCCCAGCATTTT.

This clone was detected a few times. This CDR3 is also generated by other DNA sequences in the sample. The chain recombines TRBV5-1 with TRBJ2-5; D is unresolved. Germline assignment: CDR1 SGHRS and CDR2 YFSETQ. This CDR3 has 11 residues. Trimming shortened V by 4 bases and J by 2 bases, and 3 bases separated the two germline ends. The CDR3 reads CASSGQETQYF. CDR3 nucleotide sequence: TGCGCCAGCAGCGGACAAGAGACCCAGTACTTC.